This T cell receptor (beta chain) appears in the sequencing data of a study of monozygotic twins with inflammatory bowel disease. Study conclusions and caveats: The authors note that differing immunosuppressive treatments may have added variability to patient repertoires. It was in IBD patients that TCRbeta diversity (inverse Simpson) was lower than in healthy co-twins.

For every sample, eight separate reactions were used to make cDNA. Using the 5' RACE reads, TCRdb records one entry per CDR3 protein without DNA. This table holds hundreds of thousands of distinct CDR3 sequences. Staff drew a roughly 2.5 ml blood sample from each donor. The CDR3 loop spans 15 amino acids. To note about this clonotype: The antigen remains unidentified.

The material sequenced was blood. The sequence was obtained from a human donor with ulcerative colitis or Crohn's disease, or a healthy co-twin of an affected twin (not recorded which). The chain combines TRBV12-3 or TRBV12-4 with TRBJ2-7; TCRdb's assignment of TRBD1 cannot be checked, as there is no DNA. The CDR3 sequence is CASSPRDRHSYEQYF.